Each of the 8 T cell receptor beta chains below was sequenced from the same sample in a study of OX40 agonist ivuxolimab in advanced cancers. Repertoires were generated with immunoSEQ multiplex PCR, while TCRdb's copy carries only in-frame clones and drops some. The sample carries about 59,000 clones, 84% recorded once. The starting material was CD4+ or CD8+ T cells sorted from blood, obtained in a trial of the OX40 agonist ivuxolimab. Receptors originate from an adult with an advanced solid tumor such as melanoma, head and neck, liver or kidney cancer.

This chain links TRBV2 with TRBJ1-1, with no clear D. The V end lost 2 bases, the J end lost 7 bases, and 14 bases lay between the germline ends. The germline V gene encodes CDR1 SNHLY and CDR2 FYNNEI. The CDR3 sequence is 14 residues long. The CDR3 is CASSEFNGVGEAFF. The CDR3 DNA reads TGTGCCAGCAGTGAATTCAATGGGGTTGGTGAAGCTTTCTTT.

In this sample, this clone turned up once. CDR3 sequence: CASSLGAGGGEQFF. The CDR3 DNA is TGCGCCAGCAGCTTGGGGGCGGGAGGCGGTGAGCAGTTCTTC. This sequence joins TRBV5-1 and TRBJ2-1; 8 bases line up with TRBD2. Germline assignment: CDR1 SGHRS and CDR2 YFSETQ. The CDR3 spans 14 residues. V lost 0 bases, J lost 9 bases, and 5 bases stayed unmatched.

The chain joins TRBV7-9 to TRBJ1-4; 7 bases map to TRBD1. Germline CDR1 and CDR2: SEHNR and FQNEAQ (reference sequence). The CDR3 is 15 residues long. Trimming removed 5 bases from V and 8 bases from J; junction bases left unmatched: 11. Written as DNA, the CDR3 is TGTGCCAGCAGCAAAAAGAAGGGGGACAGCGAAAAACTGTTTTTT. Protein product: CASSKKKGDSEKLFF.

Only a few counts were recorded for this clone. CDR3 protein: CSVGSTGELFF. DNA for the CDR3: TGCAGCGTTGGGAGCACCGGGGAGCTGTTTTTT. This chain joins TRBV29-1 and TRBJ2-2; no reliable D call. This CDR3 has 11 amino acids. Per germline, CDR1 SQVTM and CDR2 ANQGSEA. The V and J ends lost 4 bases and 4 bases respectively, with 4 bases between them.

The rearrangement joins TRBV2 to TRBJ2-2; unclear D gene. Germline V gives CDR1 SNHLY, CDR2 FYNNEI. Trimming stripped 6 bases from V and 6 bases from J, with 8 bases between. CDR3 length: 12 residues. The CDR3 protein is CASSRIPGELFF. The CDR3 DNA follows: TGTGCCAGCAGCCGAATTCCCGGGGAGCTGTTTTTT.

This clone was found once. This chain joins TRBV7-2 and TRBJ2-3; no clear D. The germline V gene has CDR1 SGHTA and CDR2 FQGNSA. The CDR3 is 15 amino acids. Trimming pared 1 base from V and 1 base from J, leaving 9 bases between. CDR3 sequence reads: CASSLDASGTDTQYF. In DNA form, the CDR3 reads TGTGCCAGCAGCTTAGATGCGTCGGGCACAGATACGCAGTATTTT.

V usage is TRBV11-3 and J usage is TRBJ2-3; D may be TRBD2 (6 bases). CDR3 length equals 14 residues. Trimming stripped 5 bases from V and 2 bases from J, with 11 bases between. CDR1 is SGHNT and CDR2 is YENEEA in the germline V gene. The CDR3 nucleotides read TGTGCCAGCAGCCTTGCGGGGAACACAGATACGCAGTATTTT. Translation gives CASSLAGNTDTQYF.

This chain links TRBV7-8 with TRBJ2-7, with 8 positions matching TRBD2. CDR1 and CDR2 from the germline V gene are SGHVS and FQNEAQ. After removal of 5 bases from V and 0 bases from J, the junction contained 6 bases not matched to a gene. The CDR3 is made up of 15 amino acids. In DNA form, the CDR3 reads TGTGCCAGCAGCCTCGGGAGGGCCAACTCCTACGAGCAGTACTTC. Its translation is CASSLGRANSYEQYF.